Sequencing of this T cell receptor beta chain was carried out in a study of T cells in Graves' hyperthyroidism and ophthalmopathy. What was amplified from RNA transcripts were TCR beta CDR3 regions. TCR CDR3 underwent first-round RT-PCR with the HTBI primer set. TCRdb fed the multiplex PCR reads into MiXCR, producing one record per CDR3 protein. Of 450,000 to 500,000 distinct CDR3 sequences in the sample, about 20% were seen once. The receptor comes from a woman aged 65 to 85 with Graves' ophthalmopathy. The sample consisted of blood.

CDR3 in amino acids: CASSLSGGPQYEQYF. Written as DNA, the CDR3 is TGTGCCAGCAGTCTGAGCGGGGGCCCACAATACGAGCAGTACTTC. This chain joins TRBV7-3 and TRBJ2-7; 8 positions agree with TRBD2. Germline V gene data show CDR1 as SGHTA and CDR2 as FQGTGA. The CDR3 is 15 residues long. The V and J ends lost 6 bases and 4 bases, in that order; junction bases with no gene match: 11.